The 13 T cell receptor beta chains below all came from one sample that was sequenced in a study of human T cells and chemical hapten exposure. TCRdb re-called the 5' RACE reads with MiXCR, one entry per CDR3 protein. The sample lists roughly 82,000 distinct CDR3 sequences, more than 15% occurring once. Researchers extracted total RNA from unfractionated whole blood. Source of these receptors: a female donor in good health.

The table lists this clonotype with a few counts. The chain employs TRBV20-1 and TRBJ2-1; TRBD1 matches 9 bases. The CDR3 consists of 19 residues. Germline V gene data show CDR1 as DFQATT and CDR2 as SNEGSKA (reference sequence). The junction had 18 bases not matched to a gene; V was cut back by 0 bases and J by 6 bases. Written as DNA, the CDR3 is TGCAGTGCTAGAGAGCAGGACAGGGGAATGGGTGGACTTTTCAATGAGCAGTTCTTC. Translation gives CSAREQDRGMGGLFNEQFF.

This clonotype was recorded at least ten times. V and J are TRBV29-1 and TRBJ2-2; TRBD1 matches 7 bases. With 6 bases clipped from V and 1 base from J, the junction kept 5 bases outside the gene matches. This CDR3 spans 14 amino acids. CDR1 is SQVTM and CDR2 is ANQGSEA in the germline V gene. The DNA for the CDR3 is TGCAGCGTCCCAGGGGGAGTGAACACCGGGGAGCTGTTTTTT. Its protein is CSVPGGVNTGELFF.

This clonotype was observed a few times. The gene calls are TRBV20-1 and TRBJ2-4; D not resolved. Germline assignment: CDR1 DFQATT and CDR2 SNEGSKA (reference sequence). The CDR3 covers 13 residues. V was clipped by 6 bases and J by 0 bases, with 9 bases between them. For the CDR3, the DNA is TGCAGTGCCATCCTGCTAGCCAAAAACATTCAGTACTTC. Translated, it gives CSAILLAKNIQYF.

Turning to this clonotype: One end of the junction fails to match germline, which may point to a read error. The chain combines TRBV20-1 with TRBJ2-1; no clear D. This CDR3 has 13 amino acids. CDR1 and CDR2 (germline): DFQATT, SNEGSKA (reference sequence). In DNA, the CDR3 is TGCAGGGCTACCGGGCCCCCCTACAATGAGCAGTTCTTC. Its protein is CRATGPPYNEQFF.

The V call is TRBV28, the J call TRBJ1-4; D is uncertain. CDR3 length equals 13 residues. Germline CDR1 MDHEN, CDR2 SYDVKM. V dropped 8 bases and J dropped 4 bases, with 11 bases sitting between them. The CDR3 DNA is TGTGCCAGCGAAAATTCCCTTAATGAAAAACTGTTTTTT. Translation: CASENSLNEKLFF.

This clonotype came up once. The gene calls are TRBV23-1 and TRBJ2-3; unclear D gene. TRBV23-1 is an ORF; its function is uncertain. This CDR3 contains 20 residues. Trimming removed 3 bases from V and 0 bases from J, with 25 bases in between. The CDR3 loop reads CASSQPTEPGGFRSTDTQYF. As DNA, the CDR3 is TGCGCCAGCAGTCAGCCCACGGAACCCGGTGGTTTCCGTAGCACAGATACGCAGTATTTT.

This clonotype was detected a few times. The chain employs TRBV5-4 and TRBJ2-7; 7 nucleotides line up with TRBD1. CDR1 is SGHNT, CDR2 YYREEE, per germline (reference sequence). CDR3 length equals 15 residues. V shed 3 bases, J shed 5 bases, and the junction held 11 bases outside the gene matches. Written as DNA, the CDR3 is TGTGCCAGCAGCTCGAGACAGGGAAGTGCGGACGAGCAGTACTTC. It translates to CASSSRQGSADEQYF.

The rearrangement joins TRBV7-2 to TRBJ2-7, with no clear D. Looked up from germline, CDR1 is SGHTA and CDR2 is FQGNSA. V was clipped by 1 base and J by 4 bases, with 8 bases between them. The CDR3 spans 13 residues. For the CDR3, the DNA is TGTGCCAGCAGCTTAGAGGCCGGTTACGAGCAGTACTTC. Its translation is CASSLEAGYEQYF.

This clonotype was found a few times. The chain carries TRBV7-9 and TRBJ1-5; 7 nucleotides line up with TRBD1. Germline CDR1 reads SEHNR; CDR2 reads FQNEAQ (reference sequence). The CDR3 runs 18 residues. V lost 5 bases to trimming and J lost 2 bases; unmatched junction nucleotides: 15. The CDR3 DNA is TGTGCCAGCAGCCCCCTTCTTATGGGCAGGGGGGGCAATCAGCCCCAGCATTTT. Translation gives CASSPLLMGRGGNQPQHF.

The rearrangement joins TRBV3-1 to TRBJ2-1, with 8 positions matching TRBD2. Germline CDR1 and CDR2: LGHDT and YNNKEL (reference sequence). V lost 0 bases to trimming and J lost 5 bases; unmatched junction nucleotides: 9. The CDR3 length is 17 residues. CDR3 DNA: TGTGCCAGCAGCCAAGATCAAGGAGCGGGAGTACACAATGAGCAGTTCTTC. Translation: CASSQDQGAGVHNEQFF.

J is TRBJ2-7 and V is TRBV4-1; 11 bases line up with TRBD1. Germline V gene lookup returns CDR1 MGHRA and CDR2 YSYEKL. The trim removed 5 bases at V and 3 bases at J, leaving 6 bases unmatched. CDR3 size: 15 residues. The CDR3 here is CASSSRDRGNYEQYF. The CDR3 coding sequence is TGCGCCAGCAGCTCCCGGGACAGGGGGAACTACGAGCAGTACTTC.

The table lists this clonotype with a few counts. This rearrangement joins TRBV7-2 to TRBJ1-2; possibly TRBD1 for D (5 bases). This CDR3 contains 13 residues. Looked up from germline, CDR1 is SGHTA and CDR2 is FQGNSA. The germline V and J ends were trimmed by 5 bases and 10 bases, with 17 bases remaining between them. The CDR3 here is CASSLRQTRNYTF. Here the CDR3 DNA reads TGTGCCAGCAGCCTCCGACAGACCCGTAACTACACCTTC.

The chain is built from TRBV20-1 and TRBJ1-1; a weak D match, TRBD1 (5 bases). Trimming left V 3 bases short and J 1 base short, with 9 bases between. This CDR3 is built from 13 residues. Per the germline V gene, CDR1 is DFQATT and CDR2 is SNEGSKA (reference sequence). CDR3: CSASVRANTEAFF. In DNA, the CDR3 is TGCAGTGCTAGTGTCAGGGCGAACACTGAAGCTTTCTTT.